This T cell receptor beta chain was identified in a study of blood T cell repertoires in COVID-19. Turning to the study itself: Samples came from the United States, Italy and Spain, spanning acute and convalescent COVID-19.

Individuals aged roughly 18 to 90 years were recruited from roughly 22 US areas. A case of COVID-19 had been met by exposed participants within 2 weeks before study entry. Sequencing used immunoSEQ multiplex PCR; TCRdb keeps in-frame clones, though not all of them. This sample has approximately 300,000 clones, with approximately 90% found just once. The CDR3 runs to 13 residues. V was trimmed by 7 bases and J by 3 bases, leaving 9 bases between them. The V call is TRBV12-3 or TRBV12-4, the J call TRBJ1-4; no definite D call. This TCR was recovered from a woman aged 30 to 39 who had been exposed to COVID-19. Sequenced material: PBMCs or T cells enriched from blood (not recorded which). The CDR3 is CASKRSSNEKLFF. In nucleotides, the CDR3 is TGTGCCAGCAAGCGGAGTTCTAATGAAAAACTGTTTTTT.